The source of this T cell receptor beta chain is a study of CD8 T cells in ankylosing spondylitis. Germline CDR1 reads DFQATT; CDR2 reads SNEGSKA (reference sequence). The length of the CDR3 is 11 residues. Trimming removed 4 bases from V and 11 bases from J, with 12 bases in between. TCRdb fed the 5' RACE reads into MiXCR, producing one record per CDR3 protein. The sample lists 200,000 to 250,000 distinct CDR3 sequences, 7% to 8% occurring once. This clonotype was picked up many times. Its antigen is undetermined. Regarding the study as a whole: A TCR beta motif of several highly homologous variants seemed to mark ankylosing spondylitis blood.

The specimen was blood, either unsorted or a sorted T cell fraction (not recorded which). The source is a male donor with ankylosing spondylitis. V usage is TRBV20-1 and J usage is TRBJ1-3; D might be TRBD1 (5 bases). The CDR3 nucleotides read TGCAGTGCTACCTCGGGGGTTGCCATATATTTT. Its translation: CSATSGVAIYF.